Following are 18 T cell receptor beta chains from one sample sequenced in a study of cytotoxic CD8 clonotypes in ibrutinib-treated CLL. Clones were sequenced by immunoSEQ multiplex PCR, and TCRdb holds only the in-frame ones, with some missing. The sample contains fewer than 200,000 clones, less than 85% of which appear only once. Here the sequenced sample was PBMCs, taken after 24 months of ibrutinib treatment. The receptors originated from a human donor with chronic lymphocytic leukemia.

The V gene is TRBV23-1, the J gene TRBJ2-7, with TRBD1 identical over 9 bases. TRBV23-1 belongs to the ORF category, with a function that is uncertain. Unmatched junction bases numbered 11, after V lost 0 bases and J lost 5 bases. This CDR3 spans 17 amino acids. Here the CDR3 reads CASSQSRGTGQSNEQYF. CDR3 nucleotides: TGCGCCAGCAGTCAATCGCGGGGGACAGGGCAGAGCAACGAGCAGTACTTC.

V and J are TRBV6-1 and TRBJ1-5, with D uncertain. CDR3 length equals 11 residues. V lost 3 bases, J lost 11 bases, and 8 bases lay in between. Germline values: CDR1 MNHNS, CDR2 SASEGT. The CDR3 nucleotides are TGTGCCAGCAGTGAGAGGGTCGCCCAGCATTTT. Residues: CASSERVAQHF.

This clone was seen a handful of times. This chain uses TRBV9 with TRBJ1-4; a possible D gene is TRBD1 (5 bases). The CDR3 covers 15 residues. In germline, CDR1 is SGDLS, CDR2 YYNGEE. The V end was cut by 7 bases, the J end by 0 bases, with 13 bases between. CDR3 protein: CASDQRGATNEKLFF. The CDR3 region has the DNA TGTGCCAGCGATCAGAGGGGAGCAACTAATGAAAAACTGTTTTTT.

The chain uses TRBV7-6 and TRBJ2-7; a possible D gene is TRBD1 (6 bases). Trimming cost V 5 bases and J 2 bases, with 13 bases left between them. Germline V gene data show CDR1 as SGHVS and CDR2 as FNYEAQ. This CDR3 has 14 residues. The CDR3 bases are TGTGCCAGCAGCCCCTTACAGGGCCCCTACGAGCAGTACTTC. Amino acids: CASSPLQGPYEQYF. The full variable domain, rest sourced from reference TRBV7-6 and TRBJ2-7, is GAGVSQSPRYKVTKRGQDVALRCDPISGHVSLYWYRQALGQGPEFLTYFNYEAQQDKSGLPNDRFSAERPEGSISTLTIQRTEQRDSAMYRCASSPLQGPYEQYFGPGTRLTVT.

The chain links TRBV28 to TRBJ2-7; possible D gene TRBD1, 6 bases. The CDR3 runs 15 residues. Between the trimmed V and J ends, which lost 4 bases and 5 bases, there was a span of 18 bases. Germline values: CDR1 MDHEN, CDR2 SYDVKM. The CDR3 is CASSSGTTTPNEQYF. In nucleotides, the CDR3 is TGTGCCAGCAGTTCCGGGACAACCACTCCAAACGAGCAGTACTTC.

V and J are TRBV5-1 and TRBJ1-2, with D uncertain. V gave up 2 bases and J gave up 7 bases, with 15 bases separating them. Germline V gives CDR1 SGHRS, CDR2 YFSETQ. The CDR3 has 14 amino acids. The CDR3 loop reads CASSLPDRSSGYTF. CDR3 nucleotide sequence: TGCGCCAGCAGCTTACCGGACCGGTCGAGTGGCTACACCTTC.

This chain connects TRBV28 to TRBJ1-1, with D possibly being TRBD1 (5 bases). Per germline, CDR1 MDHEN and CDR2 SYDVKM. This CDR3 contains 15 residues. The ends were cut back, 5 bases at V and 0 bases at J, with 13 bases in the middle. The CDR3 nucleotides are TGTGCCAGCAGTGCCTACAGGAGAATGAACACTGAAGCTTTCTTT. Its protein product is CASSAYRRMNTEAFF.

The gene calls are TRBV30 and TRBJ2-1; D perhaps matches TRBD1 (5 bases). CDR3 length equals 13 residues. CDR1 and CDR2 from the germline V gene are GTSNPN and SVGIG (reference sequence). V shed 0 bases and J shed 9 bases, with 12 bases lying between them. DNA of the CDR3: TGTGCCTGGAGTGTAGGGGCCTCTATTGAGCAGTTCTTC. It translates to CAWSVGASIEQFF.

This chain links TRBV29-1 with TRBJ1-1; D unclear. CDR3 length equals 12 residues. Germline V gene data show CDR1 as SQVTM and CDR2 as ANQGSEA. V shed 5 bases and J shed 11 bases, with 18 bases lying between them. The CDR3 DNA is TGCAGCGTTATGATCGGGCAGAGCGGGGCTTTCTTT. It encodes CSVMIGQSGAFF. The full variable domain, its missing parts supplied by reference TRBV29-1 and TRBJ1-1, is SAVISQKPSRDICQRGTSLTIQCQVDSQVTMMFWYRQQPGQSLTLIATANQGSEATYESGFVIDKFPISRPNLTFSTLTVSNMSPEDSSIYLCSVMIGQSGAFFGQGTRLTVV.

The rearrangement uses TRBV6-5 and TRBJ1-1, with a tentative D call TRBD1 (5 bases). The germline CDR1 and CDR2 sequences are MNHEY and SVGAGI. The CDR3 is made up of 13 amino acids. V dropped 2 bases and J dropped 7 bases, with 11 bases sitting between them. In nucleotides, the CDR3 is TGTGCCAGCAGTTACCGGCAGGGCTATGAAGCTTTCTTT. This translates into CASSYRQGYEAFF.

The sample holds one count of this clone. V and J are TRBV5-5 and TRBJ2-5; 9 bases fit TRBD1. V lost 3 bases and J lost 3; bases outside the gene matches: 0. The CDR3 runs to 13 residues. The germline CDR1 and CDR2 sequences are SGHKS and YYEKEE (reference sequence). The CDR3 DNA reads as TGTGCCAGCAGCTGGGACAGGGAAGAGACCCAGTACTTC. Translating gives CASSWDREETQYF.

V gene TRBV2 combines with J gene TRBJ2-5; D might be TRBD1 (5 bases). The CDR3 contains 15 residues. V lost 4 bases, J lost 4 bases, and 16 bases lay in between. The germline CDR1 and CDR2 sequences are SNHLY and FYNNEI. DNA of the CDR3: TGTGCCAGCAGTGCTCGAAGGGGATCAGGAGAGACCCAGTACTTC. It codes for CASSARRGSGETQYF.

The chain recombines TRBV29-1 with TRBJ1-1; no definite D call. V dropped 6 bases and J dropped 4 bases, with 12 bases sitting between them. Germline assignment: CDR1 SQVTM and CDR2 ANQGSEA. This CDR3 has 12 residues. CDR3 amino acids: CSVSEWGTEAFF. CDR3 sequence (DNA): TGCAGCGTAAGCGAATGGGGCACTGAAGCTTTCTTT.

J is TRBJ2-1 and V is TRBV27; TRBD2 matches 7 bases. The CDR3 has 15 residues. V lost 6 bases, J lost 0 bases, and 5 bases stayed unmatched. Germline loops: CDR1 MNHEY, CDR2 SMNVEV (reference sequence). In DNA form, the CDR3 reads TGTGCCAGCAGACCTCCTAGCGGCTCCTACAATGAGCAGTTCTTC. Encoded protein: CASRPPSGSYNEQFF.

V and J are TRBV5-1 and TRBJ1-1; 9 nucleotides agree with TRBD1. Germline V CDR1 and CDR2: SGHRS, YFSETQ. This CDR3 comprises 12 residues. Trimming at V came to 4 bases and at J to 8 bases, leaving 3 bases not matched to a gene. The CDR3 DNA reads TGCGCCAGCAGCATGGGGACAGGGGAAGCTTTCTTT. This sequence encodes CASSMGTGEAFF.

The rearrangement links TRBV11-1 to TRBJ2-1; 14 bases are a match to TRBD2. After removal of 5 bases from V and 9 bases from J, the junction contained 15 bases not matched to a gene. CDR3 length: 18 amino acids. The V gene's germline CDR1 is SGHAT and CDR2 FQDESV (reference sequence). In DNA form, the CDR3 reads TGTGCCAGCAGCCCATATGGTGGGACTAGCGGGAGACTTCTTGAGCAGTTCTTC. Translation: CASSPYGGTSGRLLEQFF.

This clone was counted a few times. The chain combines TRBV2 with TRBJ1-1; D is unresolved. The V and J ends lost 10 bases and 0 bases respectively, with 12 bases between them. CDR3 length: 13 residues. Germline CDR1 SNHLY, CDR2 FYNNEI. The CDR3 here is CATNLWVNTEAFF. CDR3 DNA: TGTGCCACCAACCTCTGGGTGAACACTGAAGCTTTCTTT. The full variable domain, with the rest looked up from reference TRBV2 and TRBJ1-1, is EPEVTQTPSHQVTQMGQEVILRCVPISNHLYFYWYRQILGQKVEFLVSFYNNEISEKSEIFDDQFSVERPDGSNFTLKIRSTKLEDSAMYFCATNLWVNTEAFFGQGTRLTVV.

The J gene is TRBJ2-1, the V gene TRBV7-9; the D is unclear. This CDR3 comprises 14 residues. With 4 bases removed from V and 7 bases from J, the gap between germline ends came to 14 bases. Germline V gene sequence: CDR1 SEHNR, CDR2 FQNEAQ (reference sequence). CDR3 loop: CASSSNSQRNEQFF. CDR3 nucleotide sequence: TGTGCCAGCAGCTCCAACAGTCAAAGGAATGAGCAGTTCTTC.